This T cell receptor beta chain was captured by sequencing in a study of blood T cell repertoires in COVID-19. About the research overall: PBMCs, B-cell-depleted T cells, or T cells were the source of the cDNA or gDNA that made up the material.

Per the original methods: The assay estimated nucleated cells by amplifying reference gene primers. Assay used: immunoSEQ multiplex PCR; TCRdb lists only in-frame clones, some missing. The V and J calls and the clone size are those of that table, but D and trimming were determined from the DNA. The sample includes around 29,000 clones, approximately 83% of them seen just once. The CDR3 contains 15 residues. The germline V gene has CDR1 SGHRS and CDR2 YFSETQ. Trimming shortened V by 0 bases and J by 8 bases, and 12 bases separated the two germline ends. Only a few counts were recorded for this clone. The V gene is TRBV5-1, the J gene TRBJ1-6; possibly TRBD1 for D (5 bases). The receptor's source is a woman aged 60-75 years with active COVID-19. Sequences were obtained from peripheral blood. The CDR3 DNA is TGCGCCAGCAGCTTGGATCCCAGGGCCGATTCACCCCTCCACTTT. Its translation is CASSLDPRADSPLHF.